This entry lists 8 T cell receptor beta chains sequenced from one sample in a study of T cell repertoires in cytomegalovirus infection. What these receptors recognize is not known. TCRdb reprocessed the reads via MiXCR and lists one record per CDR3 protein. This table has 800,000 to 950,000 distinct CDR3 sequences, 32% appearing once. Sequencing used cultured CD8+ T cells from PBMCs, obtained from culture after CMV antigen stimulation. The receptors come from a human donor in good health (CMV status not recorded). Some clones in this sample may be carry-over from other donors' samples.

This clonotype came up a few times. The chain joins TRBV7-2 to TRBJ2-7, with 13 positions matching TRBD2. The CDR3 is made up of 16 amino acids. V lost 4 bases, J lost 5 bases, and 8 bases stayed unmatched. Per germline, CDR1 SGHTA and CDR2 FQGNSA. CDR3 DNA: TGTGCCAGCAGCTCCAGGACTAGCGGGGGCCACGACGAGCAGTACTTC. Translated: CASSSRTSGGHDEQYF.

The chain joins TRBV7-9 to TRBJ2-7; either TRBD1 or TRBD2 may supply D (5 bases each). Trimming removed 1 base from V and 2 bases from J, with 15 bases in between. Germline V gene sequence: CDR1 SEHNR, CDR2 FQNEAQ (reference sequence). The CDR3 contains 16 residues. The CDR3 here is CASSLEFRGPPYEQYF. The CDR3 coding sequence is TGTGCCAGCAGCTTAGAGTTCCGGGGACCTCCCTACGAGCAGTACTTC.

V usage is TRBV7-6 and J usage is TRBJ2-4; D might be TRBD1 or TRBD2, each matching 5 bases. CDR1 and CDR2 (germline): SGHVS, FNYEAQ. V dropped 5 bases and J dropped 13 bases, with 18 bases sitting between them. The CDR3 is 13 amino acids. This CDR3 is CASSGGPLYVQYF. The CDR3 coding sequence is TGTGCCAGCAGCGGGGGACCTTTATACGTCCAGTACTTC.

The genes are TRBV27 and TRBJ2-5; 10 bases match TRBD2. The CDR3 spans 16 residues. Losses at the gene ends were 4 bases for V and 4 bases for J; bases not matched to a gene: 9. Germline assignment: CDR1 MNHEY and CDR2 SMNVEV (reference sequence). The CDR3 here is CASSSFKRGGRETQYF. The CDR3 DNA reads as TGTGCCAGCAGTTCCTTCAAGCGGGGGGGCCGAGAGACCCAGTACTTC.

V is TRBV2 and J is TRBJ2-7; D tentatively reads TRBD1 or TRBD2 (5 bases each). V was clipped by 6 bases and J by 4 bases, with 16 bases between them. The CDR3 loop spans 14 amino acids. Germline CDR1 is SNHLY and CDR2 is FYNNEI. The CDR3 reads CASSPRDDAYEQYF. The DNA of the CDR3 is TGTGCCAGCAGCCCCCGGGACGACGCGTACGAGCAGTACTTC.

This clonotype occurred a few times. The chain is built from TRBV7-9 and TRBJ1-3; TRBD1 is a possible D gene (5 bases). The germline V and J ends were trimmed by 5 bases and 0 bases, with 23 bases remaining between them. Germline CDR1 is SEHNR and CDR2 is FQNEAQ (reference sequence). The CDR3 spans 19 residues. CDR3 amino acids: CASSAQPGTAVLSGNTIYF. The DNA for the CDR3 is TGTGCCAGCAGCGCTCAACCCGGGACGGCAGTTCTCTCTGGAAACACCATATATTTT.

The chain couples TRBV29-1 to TRBJ1-2; 7 bases fit TRBD1. The CDR3 spans 12 residues. Losses at the gene ends were 4 bases for V and 8 bases for J; bases not matched to a gene: 7. Germline CDR1 and CDR2: SQVTM and ANQGSEA. The CDR3 spells CSVATGKGGYTF. The DNA of the CDR3 is TGCAGCGTTGCGACAGGGAAAGGGGGCTACACCTTC.

The V gene is TRBV4-1, the J gene TRBJ1-5; D is unresolved. Trimming left V 1 base short and J 6 bases short, with 10 bases between. The CDR3 is 14 residues long. CDR1 MGHRA and CDR2 YSYEKL come from the germline V gene. CDR3 bases: TGCGCCAGCAGCCAAGGAGGGTCATCTCAGCCCCAGCATTTT. Amino acid sequence: CASSQGGSSQPQHF.